This T cell receptor (beta chain) was found in a study of shared clonotypes between healthy human individuals. Sequenced by immunoSEQ multiplex PCR; TCRdb stores in-frame clones only, minus some. The data show around 600,000 clones, 97% seen once. CDR3 length: 13 residues. Germline CDR1 is GTSNPN and CDR2 is SVGIG (reference sequence). V was trimmed by 8 bases and J by 1 base, leaving 11 bases between them. The specimen sequenced was naive CD4+ T cells sorted from blood. Documented subset: CD45RA+ positively selected. The receptor was derived from a woman aged 25 to 39 in good health. The chain uses TRBV30 and TRBJ2-2; D may match TRBD1 or TRBD2 (6 bases each). This chain's CDR3 is CALRGLNTGELFF. In DNA form, the CDR3 reads TGTGCCCTTCGGGGGCTGAACACCGGGGAGCTGTTTTTT.